This is a list of T cell receptor beta chains from one sample in a study of blood T cell repertoires in COVID-19. Clones were sequenced by immunoSEQ multiplex PCR, and TCRdb holds only the in-frame ones, with some missing. The table lists about 310,000 clones, around 90% of them singletons, with roughly 2.3% in the top ten. Material for sequencing was peripheral blood. The receptors were gathered from a man aged 18-30 years with active or convalescent COVID-19. CDR3s include the opening cysteine and the closing phenylalanine or tryptophan. A D gene is named only where the DNA matches it firmly. A clone size is listed for some rows: how often the clone was seen (once, few, many), or a class if it is expanded.

size,D,V,J,DNA,CDR3
.,.,TRBV5-4,TRBJ1-1,TGTGCCAGCAGCACCGGGACAAAAACTACTGAAGCTTTCTTT,CASSTGTKTTEAFF
.,.,TRBV5-1,TRBJ2-1,TGCGCCAGCAGCTTGGGTCCGGGGAGCAATGAGCAGTTCTTC,CASSLGPGSNEQFF
.,.,TRBV7-3,TRBJ2-2,TGTGCCAGCAGCTTATTAGGGGGAAGCACCGGGGAGCTGTTTTTT,CASSLLGGSTGELFF
.,TRBD2,TRBV29-1,TRBJ2-3,TGCAGCGTTAACTTCCCTAGCGGGAGCACAGATACGCAGTATTTT,CSVNFPSGSTDTQYF
once,TRBD2,TRBV7-9,TRBJ2-3,TGTGCCAGCAGGGAAGTAGGGACTAGCGGGAGGAGTACAGATACGCAGTATTTT,CASREVGTSGRSTDTQYF
.,TRBD1,TRBV6-1,TRBJ2-3,TGTGCCAGCAGTGTTCTAGGGACAGGGTCCGCAGATACGCAGTATTTT,CASSVLGTGSADTQYF
.,.,TRBV2,TRBJ2-3,TGTGCCAGCAAGGAGAGTCTAACCCGCACAGATACGCAGTATTTT,CASKESLTRTDTQYF
.,.,TRBV6-6,TRBJ2-1,TGTGCCAGCAGTTACAAACAGGGATACAATGAGCAGTTCTTC,CASSYKQGYNEQFF
.,.,TRBV20-1,TRBJ1-1,TGCAGTGCGGACAGAGAGAATGAAGCTTTCTTT,CSADRENEAFF
.,.,TRBV6-5,TRBJ2-7,TGTGCCAGCCGGGACTTCTCCTACGAGCAGTACTTC,CASRDFSYEQYF
.,TRBD2,TRBV2,TRBJ2-1,TGTGCCAGTGCATGGGCGGGGGGACGCGATGAGCAGTTCTTC,CASAWAGGRDEQFF
.,.,TRBV27,TRBJ2-1,TGTGCCAGCAGCCCGGGGAATGAGCAGTTCTTC,CASSPGNEQFF
.,.,TRBV2,TRBJ1-2,TGTGCCAGCAGTTTTAGTAGTGATGGCTACACCTTC,CASSFSSDGYTF
.,TRBD2,TRBV6-4,TRBJ2-3,TGTGCCAGCAGTGCTAGCGGGGAAAACACAGATACGCAGTATTTT,CASSASGENTDTQYF
.,.,TRBV3-1/TRBV3-2,TRBJ1-4,TGTGCCAGCAGCCAAGCACAAGGGGTTAATGAAAAACTGTTTTTT,CASSQAQGVNEKLFF
.,.,TRBV4-3,TRBJ2-7,TGCGCCAGCAGCCAAGTCCTTCCTGCGGGGCTTTACGAGCAGTACTTC,CASSQVLPAGLYEQYF
.,.,TRBV7-8,TRBJ1-2,TGTGCCAGCAGCTCACGAGGACTTAACTATGGCTACACCTTC,CASSSRGLNYGYTF
.,TRBD2,TRBV11-2,TRBJ2-3,TGTGCCAGCAGCTTATGGGGTAGCGGGGGGAGCACAGATACGCAGTATTTT,CASSLWGSGGSTDTQYF
.,TRBD1,TRBV28,TRBJ2-7,TGTGCTACATTAGAGGCAGGGGGCACGAGGGAGCAGTACTTC,CATLEAGGTREQYF
.,TRBD1,TRBV27,TRBJ2-1,TGTGCCAGCAGTTCGGACAGGCTCCGTGGAAATGAGCAGTTCTTC,CASSSDRLRGNEQFF
once,.,TRBV6-2/TRBV6-3,TRBJ1-2,TGTGCCAGCAGTCGACTATACAGGGAAAGGAGCTATGGCTACACCTTC,CASSRLYRERSYGYTF
once,TRBD1,TRBV9,TRBJ1-1,TGTGCCAGCAGCGTAGAAGGACAGGGAAGGGCTTTCTTT,CASSVEGQGRAFF
.,TRBD2,TRBV15,TRBJ2-3,TGTGCCACCAGCAGGGGACTAGCGGGAGATACAGATACGCAGTATTTT,CATSRGLAGDTDTQYF
.,.,TRBV19,TRBJ1-5,TGTGCCAGTAGTATAGTGAGCGGGAGGCGCCAGCCCCAGCATTTT,CASSIVSGRRQPQHF
.,.,TRBV7-9,TRBJ1-2,TGTGCCAGCAGCTTAGACAGGGATAGGAACTATGGCTACACCTTC,CASSLDRDRNYGYTF
.,TRBD2,TRBV7-2,TRBJ2-7,TGTGCCAGCAGCAAACGCCTAGCGGGAGGCCCCTACGAGCAGTACTTC,CASSKRLAGGPYEQYF
.,.,TRBV10-3,TRBJ2-7,TGTGCCAGCCGGGGGGCCATCAGGGATCGGGGATCCTACGAGCAGTACTTC,CASRGAIRDRGSYEQYF
.,TRBD2,TRBV6-5,TRBJ2-7,TGTGCCAGCAGTCGACTAGCGGGAGGTGGCGACGAGCAGTACTTC,CASSRLAGGGDEQYF
.,.,TRBV9,TRBJ2-4,TGTGCCAGCAGCGTCGTCCAGGCCGAGTACTTC,CASSVVQAEYF
.,TRBD1,TRBV5-1,TRBJ1-2,TGCGCCAGCAGCTTGGACACAGGGGGCATGGGCTACACCTTC,CASSLDTGGMGYTF
.,.,TRBV5-8,TRBJ1-5,TGTGCCAGCAGCTTGGAACGGAGCAATCAGCCCCAGCATTTT,CASSLERSNQPQHF
once,.,TRBV5-1,TRBJ1-1,TGCGCCAGCAGCTTGGGGACAGCTGGGGGTGAAGCTTTCTTT,CASSLGTAGGEAFF
.,TRBD2,TRBV10-1,TRBJ2-2,TGCGCCAGCAGTAAGGGACTAGCGGGAGGACCCGACGGGGAGCTGTTTTTT,CASSKGLAGGPDGELFF
.,.,TRBV7-9,TRBJ1-5,TGTGCCAGCAGCTTAGCGGAGGAGGCGGCCCAGCCCCAGCATTTT,CASSLAEEAAQPQHF
few,.,TRBV6-4,TRBJ2-2,TGTGCCAGCAGCCCCTCCAACACCGGGGAGCTGTTTTTT,CASSPSNTGELFF
.,.,TRBV25-1,TRBJ2-6,TGTGCCAGCAGTTCGGCTGGGCCTAACAACGTCCTGACTTTC,CASSSAGPNNVLTF
.,.,TRBV28,TRBJ2-1,TGTGCCAGCAGTTATACCAGAGGACTCAACTCATACAATGAGCAGTTCTTC,CASSYTRGLNSYNEQFF
.,.,TRBV28,TRBJ1-2,TGTGCCAGCAGTTTTGGTTCGCCCAGCTATGGCTACACCTTC,CASSFGSPSYGYTF
.,.,TRBV7-2,TRBJ1-5,TGTGCCAGCAGCTTAGGGGGGCATCAGCCCCAGCATTTT,CASSLGGHQPQHF
.,TRBD1,TRBV2,TRBJ2-7,TGTGCCAGCAGGGCCGGGACAGGGGTCACCTACGAGCAGTACTTC,CASRAGTGVTYEQYF
.,.,TRBV9,TRBJ1-6,TGTGCCAGCAGTGAAGACCCGGGGGAAGATTCACCCCTCCACTTT,CASSEDPGEDSPLHF
.,.,TRBV6-5,TRBJ1-1,TGTGCCAGCAGTTACTCGGGGGAGGTGAACACTGAAGCTTTCTTT,CASSYSGEVNTEAFF
.,.,TRBV5-6,TRBJ1-6,TGTGCCAGCAGCTTGGACGGGTTCCCCTATAATTCACCCCTCCACTTT,CASSLDGFPYNSPLHF
.,.,TRBV7-2,TRBJ2-7,TGTGCCAGCAGCTTAGTGGGGACTCCTCCAACCGGCGAGCAGTACTTC,CASSLVGTPPTGEQYF
.,TRBD2,TRBV27,TRBJ2-4,TGTGCCAGCAGGAGCGGACTAGCGGGAGAGGCTCAGTACTTC,CASRSGLAGEAQYF
.,TRBD2,TRBV11-3,TRBJ2-4,TGTGCCAGCAGCTTAGATGGACTAGAAGCGATAGCCAAAAACATTCAGTACTTC,CASSLDGLEAIAKNIQYF
.,.,TRBV27,TRBJ2-7,TGTGCCAGCAGTGCCCGAGAGGTCTCCTACGAGCAGTACTTC,CASSAREVSYEQYF
.,TRBD2,TRBV25-1,TRBJ2-1,TGTGCCAGCAGTGCCTGGACTAGCGGGGGGTCCTACAATGAGCAGTTCTTC,CASSAWTSGGSYNEQFF
.,TRBD1,TRBV7-9,TRBJ1-1,TGTGCTACAGGGGTCACTGAAGCTTTCTTT,CATGVTEAFF
.,TRBD1,TRBV12-3/TRBV12-4,TRBJ2-5,TGTGCCAGCAGCAGACAGGGAAGAGAGACCCAGTACTTC,CASSRQGRETQYF
.,TRBD1,TRBV27,TRBJ1-1,TGTGCCAGCAGTTTAACCAGGGGGATATCTGAAGCTTTCTTT,CASSLTRGISEAFF
.,TRBD2,TRBV27,TRBJ2-5,TGTGCCAGCAGTTTTTGGCGGGGGGCACAAGAGACCCAGTACTTC,CASSFWRGAQETQYF
.,TRBD1,TRBV12-5,TRBJ1-2,TGTGCTAGTGGTTTGGTACGGCCAGGGGGCAACTATGGCTACACCTTC,CASGLVRPGGNYGYTF